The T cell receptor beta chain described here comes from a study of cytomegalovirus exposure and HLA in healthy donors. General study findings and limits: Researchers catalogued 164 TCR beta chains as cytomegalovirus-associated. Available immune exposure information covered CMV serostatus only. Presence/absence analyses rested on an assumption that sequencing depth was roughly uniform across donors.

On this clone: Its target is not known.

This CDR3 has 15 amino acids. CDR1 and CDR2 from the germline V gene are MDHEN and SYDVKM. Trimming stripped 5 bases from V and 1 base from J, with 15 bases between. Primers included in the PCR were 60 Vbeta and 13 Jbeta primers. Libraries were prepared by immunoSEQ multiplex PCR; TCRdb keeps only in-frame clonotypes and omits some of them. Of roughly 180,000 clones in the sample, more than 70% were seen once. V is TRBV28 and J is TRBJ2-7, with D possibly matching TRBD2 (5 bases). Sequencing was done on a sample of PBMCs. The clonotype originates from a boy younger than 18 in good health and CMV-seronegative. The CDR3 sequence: CASSPPGLYSYEQYF. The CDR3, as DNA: TGTGCCAGCAGTCCACCCGGACTGTATTCCTACGAGCAGTACTTC. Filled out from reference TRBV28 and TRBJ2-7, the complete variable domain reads DVKVTQSSRYLVKRTGEKVFLECVQDMDHENMFWYRQDPGLGLRLIYFSYDVKMKEKGDIPEGYSVSREKKERFSLILESASTNQTSMYLCASSPPGLYSYEQYFGPGTRLTVT.